This T cell receptor beta chain was documented in a study of T cells after yellow fever vaccination. The CDR3 is 14 amino acids. The ends lost 7 bases at V and 11 bases at J; junction bases unmatched: 15. A universal primer site and UMIs were added as TCR cDNA was made by 5'RACE template switching. TCRdb passed the 5' RACE reads through MiXCR, listing each CDR3 protein once. The sample shows over 200,000 distinct CDR3 sequences, roughly 6.2% of them seen only once. The table lists this clonotype with many counts. Sequences were derived from CD4+ T cells sorted from PBMCs, sampled on the day of the yellow fever booster vaccination. The sequence was obtained from a man aged 25 to 40 who received the YFV17D yellow fever vaccine. The V call is TRBV12-3 or TRBV12-4, the J call TRBJ2-3; 7 bases match TRBD2. In DNA, the CDR3 is TGTGCCAGCACCCAAGCGGGATCCCCTGCTAGGCAGTATTTT. Protein sequence: CASTQAGSPARQYF.